This T cell receptor beta chain was recorded in a study of T cell repertoires in cytomegalovirus infection. The wider study: Used in the study were CMV epitopes, some recently identified and HLA-C-restricted, others well-studied and HLA-B-restricted. Shared public TCR beta signatures pointed to both CMV infection and a matching HLA type.

TCRdb recomputed calls from the reads with MiXCR, one row per CDR3 protein. The data contain 380,000 or so distinct CDR3 sequences, just under 35% of them seen just once; the ten biggest clones take up roughly 14%. Germline lookup yields CDR1 SGHTA and CDR2 FQGNSA. This CDR3 has 16 residues. The V segment lost 2 bases and the J segment 1 base; nucleotides outside the gene matches: 3. This clonotype occurred many times. What it binds is not known. Overall study results and limits: CMV-specific TCR beta clonotypes restricted by HLA-C dominated the ex vivo response. CMV carriers with the relevant HLA were identified by cumulative public TCR beta family frequency.

The receptor was derived from a human donor in good health (CMV status not recorded). Some clones in this sample may be carry-over from other donors' samples. The starting material was cultured PBMCs, obtained from culture after CMV antigen stimulation. The genes are TRBV7-2 and TRBJ2-1; 9 bases map to TRBD2. The DNA for the CDR3 is TGTGCCAGCAGCTTAACGGCGGGAGGGTCCTACAATGAGCAGTTCTTC. Translation gives CASSLTAGGSYNEQFF.